What follows are 11 T cell receptor beta chains derived from one specimen sequenced in a study. TCRdb reprocessed the 5' RACE reads via MiXCR and lists one record per CDR3 protein. The data contain 9,500 to 14,000 distinct CDR3 sequences, roughly a quarter of them singletons. Cells sorted as Tregs were CD4+, CD25+ and CD127-/low. Sequencing used Tregs sorted from a lymph node. These receptors all come from a female donor with breast cancer.

Only a few counts were recorded for this clonotype. This may stem from a read error, because a much larger clone lies one nucleotide away. The chain carries TRBV9 and TRBJ2-5, with unresolved D. This CDR3 spans 16 amino acids. Trimming cost V 0 bases and J 2 bases, with 14 bases left between them. The V gene's germline CDR1 is SGDLS and CDR2 YYNGEE. CDR3 in DNA: TGTGCCAGCAGCGTAGGTGTGTCCCCCTGGCAAGAGACCCAGTACTTC. Translated, it gives CASSVGVSPWQETQYF.

Comments on this clonotype: It may be a read error: a sequence one base away is much more abundant. This chain connects TRBV15 to TRBJ1-5, with 9 bases fitting TRBD1. CDR1 and CDR2 (germline): LNHNV, YYDKDF (reference sequence). CDR3 length equals 16 residues. CDR3 sequence (DNA): TGTGCCACCTGCAGGAGGGACAGGGATAGCAATCAGCCCCAGCATTTT. Protein: CATCRRDRDSNQPQHF.

The chain is built from TRBV20-1 and TRBJ1-1, with D uncertain. In germline, CDR1 is DFQATT, CDR2 SNEGSKA (reference sequence). This CDR3 has 11 residues. V shed 3 bases and J shed 8 bases, with 10 bases lying between them. CDR3 bases: TGCAGTGCTAGTCAAGGCGGCGAAGCTTTCTTT. This sequence encodes CSASQGGEAFF.

This clonotype is deemed medium-sized. The rearrangement links TRBV7-9 to TRBJ1-6; D not resolved. CDR3 size: 14 residues. Trimming removed 6 bases at V and 8 bases at J, with 14 bases between. The germline CDR1 and CDR2 sequences are SEHNR and FQNEAQ (reference sequence). This CDR3 reads CASRTSTGDSPLHF. CDR3 in DNA: TGTGCCAGCAGGACCTCTACCGGCGATTCACCCCTCCACTTT.

For the CDR3, the DNA is TGCAGTGCTATTGTCCGAGGGGGGGCGCTTGGCTACACCTTC. Translating it yields CSAIVRGGALGYTF. The chain combines TRBV20-1 with TRBJ1-2, with D perhaps TRBD1 (6 bases). Trimming cost V 4 bases and J 7 bases, with 19 bases left between them. Germline lookup yields CDR1 DFQATT and CDR2 SNEGSKA (reference sequence). The CDR3 has 14 amino acids.

The sample holds many counts of this clonotype. The chain uses TRBV9 and TRBJ2-1; D ambiguous. Germline loops: CDR1 SGDLS, CDR2 YYNGEE. Trimming shortened V by 0 bases and J by 9 bases, and 1 base separated the two germline ends. This CDR3 has 10 amino acids. The CDR3 region is CASSVGEQFF. The CDR3 DNA reads as TGTGCCAGCAGCGTAGGTGAGCAGTTCTTC.

By share, this clonotype counts as medium-sized. The gene calls are TRBV12-3 or TRBV12-4 and TRBJ2-7; no definite D call. The V gene lost 5 bases and the J gene lost 4 bases, with 15 bases spanning the gap. This CDR3 spans 14 amino acids. The CDR3 is CASSGDLVFYEQYF. The CDR3 DNA sequence: TGTGCCAGCAGTGGAGACCTTGTTTTTTACGAGCAGTACTTC.

This clonotype was picked up many times. The J gene is TRBJ2-1, the V gene TRBV3-1; the match to TRBD2 covers 7 bases. Germline CDR1 and CDR2: LGHDT and YNNKEL (reference sequence). Germline trimming cut 1 base from V and 6 bases from J; bases unmatched to any gene: 6. The CDR3 has 15 residues. CDR3 sequence reads: CASSQGAGDINEQFF. As DNA, the CDR3 is TGTGCCAGCAGCCAAGGGGCGGGAGATATCAATGAGCAGTTCTTC.

This clonotype appeared a few times. It may be a read error: a sequence one base away is much more abundant. This chain connects TRBV20-1 to TRBJ1-1; TRBD1 matches at 7 bases. V dropped 1 base and J dropped 1; count of bases not matched to a gene: 12. Per the germline V gene, CDR1 is DFQATT and CDR2 is SNEGSKA (reference sequence). CDR3 length: 17 residues. The CDR3 DNA is TGCAGTGCTAGAGTGTCGGACAGGTGGCTTTGGAACACTGAAGCTTTCTTT. As protein: CSARVSDRWLWNTEAFF.

V is TRBV6-1 and J is TRBJ1-1; D is unclear. V lost 8 bases and J 4 bases, leaving 14 bases between the germline ends. CDR1 and CDR2 from the germline V gene are MNHNS and SASEGT. This CDR3 contains 13 residues. The CDR3 reads CASPQMGSTEAFF. DNA of the CDR3: TGTGCCAGCCCCCAGATGGGTAGCACTGAAGCTTTCTTT.

As to this clonotype: With a much larger clone just one base away, this may be a read error. CDR3 sequence reads: CGVLSPEHGYTF. CDR3 sequence (DNA): TGCGGCGTATTGTCCCCGGAGCATGGCTACACCTTC. The chain carries TRBV29-1 and TRBJ1-2, with no clear D. Germline V gives CDR1 SQVTM, CDR2 ANQGSEA. The CDR3 totals 12 residues. Filled out from reference TRBV29-1 and TRBJ1-2, the complete variable domain reads SAVISQKPSRDICQRGTSLTIQCQVDSQVTMMFWYRQQPGQSLTLIATANQGSEATYESGFVIDKFPISRPNLTFSTLTVSNMSPEDSSIYLCGVLSPEHGYTFGSGTRLTVV.